Listed here are 21 T cell receptor beta chains from one sample, sequenced in a study of T-cell memory formation after mild COVID-19. In TCRdb, the 5' RACE reads were re-called with MiXCR into one record per CDR3 protein. The sample has fewer than 90,000 distinct CDR3 sequences, roughly 14% seen once. The sequencing sample was made of PBMCs or a T cell subset sorted from them (not recorded which). The receptor set was obtained from an adult woman who had mild COVID-19 (a few samples of this study predate the infection). Cell type and time point are not known.

This clonotype appeared a few times. This chain links TRBV15 with TRBJ2-3, with D possibly being TRBD1 (6 bases). The V gene's germline CDR1 is LNHNV and CDR2 YYDKDF (reference sequence). The length of the CDR3 is 14 residues. Trimming removed 5 bases at V and 3 bases at J, with 12 bases between. The CDR3: CATSATRGTDTQYF. CDR3 nucleotides: TGTGCCACCAGCGCGACAAGGGGGACAGATACGCAGTATTTT.

The genes are TRBV15 and TRBJ2-7; possibly TRBD1 or TRBD2 for D (5 bases each). Deletions cut 5 bases from V and 2 bases from J, with 16 bases between. The CDR3 has 15 residues. Germline assignment: CDR1 LNHNV and CDR2 YYDKDF (reference sequence). The CDR3 DNA sequence: TGTGCCACCAGCCCAAGTGGGGGAATACCCTACGAGCAGTACTTC. This encodes CATSPSGGIPYEQYF.

V gene TRBV14 combines with J gene TRBJ2-7; TRBD2 aligns across 8 bases. CDR1 and CDR2 (germline): SGHDN, FVKESK. V was clipped by 1 base and J by 0 bases; unmatched bases: 5. The CDR3 has 16 residues. The CDR3 sequence is CASSQGASGPSYEQYF. The CDR3 DNA follows: TGTGCCAGCAGCCAAGGAGCTAGCGGGCCCTCCTACGAGCAGTACTTC.

This clonotype has at least ten counts. V usage is TRBV10-3 and J usage is TRBJ2-7; 9 nucleotides match TRBD1. Germline V gene sequence: CDR1 ENHRY, CDR2 SYGVKD. The CDR3 spans 16 residues. The V gene end was trimmed by 4 bases and the J gene end by 6 bases; junction bases not matched to a gene: 13. The CDR3 DNA follows: TGTGCCATCAGTGGAGGGACAGGGCTAAAGGTCGGCGAGCAGTACTTC. Amino acid sequence: CAISGGTGLKVGEQYF.

This clonotype was seen repeatedly, ten times or more. The chain employs TRBV7-9 and TRBJ2-1; D is perhaps TRBD2 (6 bases). From germline, CDR1 is SEHNR and CDR2 FQNEAQ (reference sequence). The germline V and J ends were trimmed by 5 bases and 5 bases, with 13 bases remaining between them. This CDR3 is 14 amino acids long. CDR3 loop: CASSPGLGHNEQFF. CDR3 DNA sequence: TGTGCCAGCAGCCCGGGACTGGGGCACAATGAGCAGTTCTTC.

The sample holds a few counts of this clonotype. The J gene is TRBJ1-1, the V gene TRBV7-9; D not certain. CDR3 length: 13 residues. V dropped 5 bases and J dropped 4 bases, with 11 bases sitting between them. Germline assignment: CDR1 SEHNR and CDR2 FQNEAQ (reference sequence). The CDR3 DNA reads as TGTGCCAGCAGCGATCGCTCTAGCACTGAAGCTTTCTTT. This translates into CASSDRSSTEAFF. Filled out from reference TRBV7-9 and TRBJ1-1, the complete variable domain reads DTGVSQNPRHKITKRGQNVTFRCDPISEHNRLYWYRQTLGQGPEFLTYFQNEAQLEKSRLLSDRFSAERPKGSFSTLEIQRTEQGDSAMYLCASSDRSSTEAFFGQGTRLTVV.

The genes are TRBV24-1 and TRBJ2-1, with D possibly TRBD2 on 5 matching bases. From germline, CDR1 is KGHDR and CDR2 SFDVKD. The CDR3 is 13 amino acids. V was cut by 4 bases and J by 8 bases, with 11 bases left in between. This chain's CDR3 is CATSEGAPDEQFF. DNA of the CDR3: TGTGCCACCAGTGAGGGAGCACCGGATGAGCAGTTCTTC.

V and J are TRBV5-8 and TRBJ2-5; D unresolved. CDR3 length: 18 residues. The V gene's germline CDR1 is SGHTS and CDR2 YDEGEE. V was cut by 4 bases and J by 3 bases, with 25 bases left in between. The DNA of the CDR3 is TGTGCCAGCAGCCCCCAATATTTAACAGTCAGAATAGAAGAGACCCAGTACTTC. Translating gives CASSPQYLTVRIEETQYF.

The chain employs TRBV6-5 and TRBJ1-2, with 9 positions matching TRBD1. V was pared by 5 bases and J by 6 bases, with 4 bases of the junction left unmatched. From germline, CDR1 is MNHEY and CDR2 SVGAGI. The CDR3 extends over 13 amino acids. The CDR3 loop is CASSTTGGDGYTF. CDR3 DNA: TGTGCCAGCAGTACTACAGGGGGCGATGGCTACACCTTC.

This clonotype showed up just a few times. J is TRBJ2-3 and V is TRBV14, with D tentatively TRBD1 (5 bases). V lost 0 bases and J 2 bases, leaving 9 bases between the germline ends. Germline V gene sequence: CDR1 SGHDN, CDR2 FVKESK. The CDR3 totals 15 residues. The CDR3 sequence: CASSQEDIYTDTQYF. For the CDR3, the DNA is TGTGCCAGCAGCCAAGAGGACATATACACAGATACGCAGTATTTT.

This clonotype was detected only a few times. This chain uses TRBV7-6 with TRBJ2-1, with D hard to call. Per the germline V gene, CDR1 is SGHVS and CDR2 is FNYEAQ. The CDR3 spans 12 residues. Trimming took off 4 bases at V and 4 bases at J, with 5 bases between the two ends. CDR3 DNA sequence: TGTGCCAGCAGCTCGACATACAATGAGCAGTTCTTC. Protein product: CASSSTYNEQFF.

In this sample, this clonotype turned up many times. The chain employs TRBV20-1 and TRBJ2-3, with 8 bases fitting TRBD2. From germline, CDR1 is DFQATT and CDR2 SNEGSKA (reference sequence). The junction had 7 bases not matched to a gene; V was cut back by 1 base and J by 1 base. The CDR3 loop spans 16 amino acids. The CDR3, as DNA: TGCAGTGCTAGAGGGAGACTAGCGTCTGGCACAGATACGCAGTATTTT. It yields the protein CSARGRLASGTDTQYF.

The chain links TRBV6-5 to TRBJ2-7; 9 nucleotides align to TRBD1. From germline, CDR1 is MNHEY and CDR2 SVGAGI. V gave up 0 bases and J gave up 5 bases; unmatched junction bases: 5. This CDR3 contains 15 residues. Here the CDR3 reads CASSYSGQGADEQYF. DNA of the CDR3: TGTGCCAGCAGTTACTCGGGACAGGGTGCAGACGAGCAGTACTTC.

This sequence joins TRBV29-1 and TRBJ2-7; the D is unclear. CDR1 is SQVTM and CDR2 is ANQGSEA in the germline V gene. Trimming stripped 4 bases from V and 0 bases from J, with 10 bases between. The CDR3 is 13 residues long. The CDR3, as DNA: TGCAGCGTTGCGCCTCAGGACTCCTACGAGCAGTACTTC. Its protein is CSVAPQDSYEQYF.

The chain joins TRBV6-5 to TRBJ2-7; 7 bases map to TRBD2. This CDR3 has 14 residues. Germline trimming cut 8 bases from V and 0 bases from J; bases unmatched to any gene: 7. The germline CDR1 and CDR2 sequences are MNHEY and SVGAGI. DNA of the CDR3: TGTGCCAGCGGGGGGGGGAGGAGCTCCTACGAGCAGTACTTC. Residues: CASGGGRSSYEQYF.

This clonotype was picked up many times. This chain uses TRBV5-6 with TRBJ2-5; TRBD1 might be the D (7 bases). This CDR3 is 17 amino acids long. From germline, CDR1 is SGHDT and CDR2 YYEEEE. V lost 1 base to trimming and J lost 8 bases, with 24 bases between them. CDR3 coding DNA: TGTGCCAGCAGCTTGTCGACTAGTACCGACCAGGGGGATACCCAGTACTTC. Translation gives CASSLSTSTDQGDTQYF.

The V call is TRBV5-1, the J call TRBJ2-7; TRBD2 might be the D (5 bases). The CDR3 contains 13 residues. The V end was cut by 7 bases, the J end by 0 bases, with 11 bases between. The germline V gene encodes CDR1 SGHRS and CDR2 YFSETQ. Here the CDR3 reads CASGLDYSYEQYF. DNA for the CDR3: TGCGCCAGCGGCCTAGACTACTCCTACGAGCAGTACTTC.

This clonotype was seen a handful of times. The chain has TRBV6-5 and TRBJ1-1, with D perhaps matching TRBD1 (5 bases). V was shortened by 6 bases and J by 2 bases, with 10 bases between the two germline ends. The CDR3 sequence is 13 residues long. Germline-derived CDR1 and CDR2 are MNHEY and SVGAGI. In DNA, the CDR3 is TGTGCCAGCAGCACGACAGTCAACACTGAAGCTTTCTTT. It encodes CASSTTVNTEAFF.

This clonotype was seen only a few times. The rearrangement links TRBV5-1 to TRBJ2-1; the D gene is possibly TRBD2 (6 bases). This CDR3 is 17 amino acids long. Deletions cut 1 base from V and 0 bases from J, with 14 bases between. The germline gives CDR1 SGHRS, CDR2 YFSETQ. The CDR3 DNA sequence: TGCGCCAGCAGCTTGTTACCTAGCGAGAGCTCCTACAATGAGCAGTTCTTC. Residues: CASSLLPSESSYNEQFF.

This clonotype was observed many times. The chain has TRBV7-6 and TRBJ2-3, with 7 positions matching TRBD2. The germline V gene encodes CDR1 SGHVS and CDR2 FNYEAQ. The CDR3 is 15 residues long. Unmatched junction bases numbered 10, after V lost 5 bases and J lost 5 bases. The CDR3 DNA is TGTGCCAGCAGCCCTTTCGGCGGGAGTGGAGATACGCAGTATTTT. This sequence encodes CASSPFGGSGDTQYF.

The genes are TRBV4-1 and TRBJ2-2, with D unclear. The V and J ends lost 0 bases and 5 bases respectively, with 4 bases between them. The CDR3 spans 13 residues. The germline V gene encodes CDR1 MGHRA and CDR2 YSYEKL. In DNA form, the CDR3 reads TGCGCCAGCAGCCAAGATCGAACCGGGGAGCTGTTTTTT. It yields the protein CASSQDRTGELFF.